The sample holds a few counts of the clone carrying this TCR beta chain. Authors' methods: The assay estimated nucleated cells by amplifying reference gene primers. Profiling relied on immunoSEQ multiplex PCR, and the TCRdb table lists in-frame clones only, not all of them. V and J calls plus clone size are reproduced from that table; the DNA served to infer D and trimming. The data hold about 140,000 clones, with around 82% observed a single time. The data belong to a study of blood T cell repertoires in COVID-19. Study overall: Both acute and convalescent COVID-19 samples were obtained from the United States, Italy and Spain. In each case, the material was cDNA or gDNA derived from T cells, B-cell-depleted T cells, or PBMCs.

Germline V gene data show CDR1 as SEHNR and CDR2 as FQNEAQ (reference sequence). This CDR3 is 13 amino acids long. V lost 5 bases, J lost 10 bases, and 7 bases stayed unmatched. The chain links TRBV7-9 to TRBJ2-1; 8 nucleotides match TRBD1. Sequencing used peripheral blood. This TCR came from a woman aged 45-65 years with acute or convalescent COVID-19. The CDR3 DNA reads as TGTGCCAGCAGCACACGACAGGGGAACGAGCAGTTCTTC. Translated, it gives CASSTRQGNEQFF.